This T cell receptor (beta chain) originates from a study of shared clonotypes between healthy human individuals. Across the whole study: Three plates were used per donor for CD4 naive, three for CD4 memory, two for CD8 naive and one for CD8 memory.

Germline-derived CDR1 and CDR2 are SGHTA and FQGTGA. This CDR3 has 16 amino acids. Deletions cut 2 bases from V and 4 bases from J, with 15 bases between. Several immunoSEQ plates received, in even portions, the genomic DNA of each subset. TCRdb keeps only in-frame clones here, not all; method: immunoSEQ multiplex PCR. The sample carries approximately 1,000,000 clones, 70% to 85% recorded once. The sequence came from a man between 18 and 35 years old in good health. Some clones in this sample may be carry-over from other donors' samples. The specimen sequenced was memory CD4+ T cells from PBMCs. Noted subset: CD45RA-negative fraction. This chain joins TRBV7-3 and TRBJ2-1, with D tentatively TRBD2 (6 bases). The chain's CDR3 is CASSLGVGTDYNEQFF. CDR3 coding DNA: TGTGCCAGCAGCTTAGGAGTCGGGACTGATTACAATGAGCAGTTCTTC.